This T cell receptor (beta chain) originates from a study of T cell repertoires in cytomegalovirus infection. Study background: It was the public TCR beta signatures that indicated both CMV infection and matching HLA type. Overall study findings and caveats: HLA-C-restricted CMV clonotypes gave the most frequent clonotype in two of eight donors.

A remark on this clonotype: Its specificity is not known.

V was clipped by 4 bases and J by 6 bases; unmatched bases: 12. From germline, CDR1 is SGHNT and CDR2 YYREEE (reference sequence). The CDR3 covers 15 residues. A single record per CDR3 protein comes from TCRdb applying MiXCR to the reads. Of about 260,000 distinct CDR3 sequences listed, roughly 9.1% are singletons. The receptor comes from a human donor in good health (CMV status not recorded). Some clones in this sample may be carry-over from other donors' samples. Sample: PBMCs. The chain employs TRBV5-4 and TRBJ1-1; 7 bases fit TRBD1. The CDR3 loop is CASSASGGLSSEAFF. The CDR3 nucleotides read TGTGCCAGCAGCGCGTCAGGGGGATTAAGTTCTGAAGCTTTCTTT.